What follows are 15 T cell receptor beta chains derived from one specimen sequenced in a study of blood T cell repertoires in COVID-19 (dated by TCRdb to about 2020). The library was produced with the immunoSEQ multiplex PCR assay. TCRdb obtained this table from immuneACCESS and retained in-frame rearrangements with V and J assigned. These tables miss some clones; where compared with another copy, unresolved V genes account for less than half of the shortfall, and the remainder is unexplained. The sample data list over 150,000 clones, and around 84% of these were observed just once. The top ten hold under 15% of the sample. Sequences were obtained from peripheral blood. All receptors come from a human donor in a cohort sampled during active COVID-19.

V is TRBV28 and J is TRBJ2-3, with TRBD2 matching over 10 bases. This CDR3 spans 15 amino acids. V gave up 2 bases and J gave up 7 bases; unmatched junction bases: 6. Germline CDR1 and CDR2: MDHEN and SYDVKM. The CDR3 region has the DNA TGTGCCAGCAGTTTAAGTAGCGGGAGGCGAAATACGCAGTATTTT. This encodes CASSLSSGRRNTQYF.

The rearrangement uses TRBV28 and TRBJ2-3; D remains ambiguous. The CDR3 covers 19 residues. Trimming removed 4 bases at V and 0 bases at J, with 23 bases between. The germline V gene encodes CDR1 MDHEN and CDR2 SYDVKM. This CDR3 is CASSYQVILRKQSTDTQYF. CDR3 DNA sequence: TGTGCCAGCAGTTACCAGGTCATCCTACGGAAACAGAGCACAGATACGCAGTATTTT.

The V gene is TRBV19, the J gene TRBJ1-5, with 9 bases identical to TRBD1. Germline CDR1 LNHDA, CDR2 SQIVND (reference sequence). The junction had 6 bases not matched to a gene; V was cut back by 3 bases and J by 0 bases. This CDR3 is built from 17 residues. Written as DNA, the CDR3 is TGTGCCAGTAGTATGAAGGGGACAGGGCCTAGCAATCAGCCCCAGCATTTT. Residues: CASSMKGTGPSNQPQHF.

The J gene is TRBJ2-7, the V gene TRBV12-3 or TRBV12-4; D call uncertain. V was trimmed by 1 base and J by 4 bases, leaving 8 bases between them. The CDR3 extends over 13 amino acids. CDR3 region: CASSLGYFYEQYF. CDR3 DNA sequence: TGTGCCAGCAGTTTAGGATACTTTTACGAGCAGTACTTC.

The V gene is TRBV4-2, the J gene TRBJ2-5; 8 bases map to TRBD1. The CDR3 sequence is 14 residues long. Germline V CDR1 and CDR2: LGHNA, YNFKEQ. The junction had 6 bases not matched to a gene; V was cut back by 4 bases and J by 5 bases. The CDR3 DNA follows: TGTGCCAGCAGCCCATTCAGGGGGCGGGAGACCCAGTACTTC. Translating it yields CASSPFRGRETQYF.

V is TRBV5-4 and J is TRBJ2-6; 8 nucleotides align to TRBD1. CDR1 and CDR2 (germline): SGHNT, YYREEE (reference sequence). V gave up 4 bases and J gave up 3 bases; unmatched junction bases: 9. This CDR3 spans 17 amino acids. The CDR3 DNA sequence: TGTGCCAGCAGCCCCCCCAAGGGGACAGGTGGGGCCAACGTCCTGACTTTC. It encodes CASSPPKGTGGANVLTF.

This clone showed up just once. The rearrangement joins TRBV5-1 to TRBJ2-7; 11 bases map to TRBD2. The length of the CDR3 is 15 residues. With 0 bases clipped from V and 5 bases from J, the junction kept 4 bases outside the gene matches. Germline CDR1 is SGHRS and CDR2 is YFSETQ. CDR3 DNA sequence: TGCGCCAGCAGCTTGGAACGACTAGCGGGAAACGAGCAGTACTTC. Protein sequence: CASSLERLAGNEQYF.

This rearrangement joins TRBV4-1 to TRBJ2-2, with TRBD2 as a possible D gene (6 bases). The germline CDR1 and CDR2 sequences are MGHRA and YSYEKL. Trimming removed 3 bases from V and 2 bases from J, with 10 bases in between. CDR3 length: 15 amino acids. The CDR3 spells CASSQEEGNTGELFF. DNA for the CDR3: TGCGCCAGCAGCCAGGAGGAGGGAAACACCGGGGAGCTGTTTTTT.

This clone was seen a single time. The V and J genes are TRBV5-1 and TRBJ2-1; D is possibly TRBD2 (6 bases). The V gene's germline CDR1 is SGHRS and CDR2 YFSETQ. This CDR3 is 14 amino acids long. Trimming shortened V by 0 bases and J by 10 bases, and 14 bases separated the two germline ends. In DNA, the CDR3 is TGCGCCAGCAGCTTGGGGGACTGGCCCCCCGAGCAGTTCTTC. Translated: CASSLGDWPPEQFF.

V is TRBV9 and J is TRBJ2-2, with TRBD1 matching over 9 bases. J was trimmed by 3 bases and V by 3 bases; bases with no gene match: 9. The CDR3 spans 17 residues. Germline V gene sequence: CDR1 SGDLS, CDR2 YYNGEE. The CDR3 region is CASSAPLTGGYTGELFF. The DNA of the CDR3 is TGTGCCAGCAGCGCACCACTGACAGGGGGTTACACCGGGGAGCTGTTTTTT.

J is TRBJ2-7 and V is TRBV28; 9 positions match TRBD1. CDR3 length: 15 residues. Germline V gene sequence: CDR1 MDHEN, CDR2 SYDVKM. The V gene end was trimmed by 4 bases and the J gene end by 3 bases; junction bases not matched to a gene: 7. The CDR3 coding sequence is TGTGCCAGCAGTTACCAGGGACAGGGTGGCTACGAGCAGTACTTC. Amino acid sequence: CASSYQGQGGYEQYF.

The chain uses TRBV6-5 and TRBJ1-1; TRBD1 aligns across 9 bases. The J segment lost 6 bases and the V segment lost 6 bases, leaving 5 bases of the junction unmatched. The length of the CDR3 is 13 residues. Germline lookup yields CDR1 MNHEY and CDR2 SVGAGI. This chain's CDR3 is CASSLDRGSEAFF. The CDR3 DNA is TGTGCCAGCAGCCTAGACAGGGGGTCTGAAGCTTTCTTT.

This rearrangement joins TRBV18 to TRBJ2-3, with 8 bases that match TRBD2. The V gene end was trimmed by 1 base and the J gene end by 1 base; junction bases not matched to a gene: 4. This CDR3 contains 16 residues. Germline V lookup: CDR1 KGHSH, CDR2 LQKENI. The CDR3 coding sequence is TGTGCCAGCTCACCACTGGCGGGGGGAGGCACAGATACGCAGTATTTT. Protein product: CASSPLAGGGTDTQYF.

This chain joins TRBV5-1 and TRBJ2-3; 7 bases line up with TRBD2. This CDR3 is built from 15 residues. CDR1 is SGHRS, CDR2 YFSETQ, per germline. V lost 0 bases, J lost 3 bases, and 4 bases stayed unmatched. The CDR3 DNA reads as TGCGCCAGCAGCTTGGGTCAGGGAGGGACAGATACGCAGTATTTT. As protein: CASSLGQGGTDTQYF.

This chain links TRBV11-2 with TRBJ2-1; the D is unclear. The germline V gene has CDR1 SGHAT and CDR2 FQNNGV. V was pared by 5 bases and J by 2 bases, with 16 bases between. The CDR3 covers 16 residues. For the CDR3, the DNA is TGTGCCAGCAGCCCTCGTATCGACTCCACCTACAATGAGCAGTTCTTC. Translated, it gives CASSPRIDSTYNEQFF.